This T cell receptor beta chain was profiled in a study of tumour-infiltrating T cells in Burkitt lymphoma. Across the whole study: Overall and progression-free survival were predicted by productive clonality.

The CDR3 is made up of 15 amino acids. Trimming shortened V by 7 bases and J by 3 bases, and 19 bases separated the two germline ends. Germline loops: CDR1 SQVTM, CDR2 ANQGSEA. Clones were sequenced by immunoSEQ multiplex PCR, and TCRdb holds only the in-frame ones, with some missing. The table includes about 5,600 clones, about a sixth detected once. Sequences were obtained from tumor tissue. The chain is built from TRBV29-1 and TRBJ2-1, with D perhaps matching TRBD2 (6 bases). The clonotype comes from a human donor with diffuse large B-cell lymphoma. DNA of the CDR3: TGCAGCGGCCAAGGAGGAGGGTTGTTCTACAATGAGCAGTTCTTC. Its protein is CSGQGGGLFYNEQFF.